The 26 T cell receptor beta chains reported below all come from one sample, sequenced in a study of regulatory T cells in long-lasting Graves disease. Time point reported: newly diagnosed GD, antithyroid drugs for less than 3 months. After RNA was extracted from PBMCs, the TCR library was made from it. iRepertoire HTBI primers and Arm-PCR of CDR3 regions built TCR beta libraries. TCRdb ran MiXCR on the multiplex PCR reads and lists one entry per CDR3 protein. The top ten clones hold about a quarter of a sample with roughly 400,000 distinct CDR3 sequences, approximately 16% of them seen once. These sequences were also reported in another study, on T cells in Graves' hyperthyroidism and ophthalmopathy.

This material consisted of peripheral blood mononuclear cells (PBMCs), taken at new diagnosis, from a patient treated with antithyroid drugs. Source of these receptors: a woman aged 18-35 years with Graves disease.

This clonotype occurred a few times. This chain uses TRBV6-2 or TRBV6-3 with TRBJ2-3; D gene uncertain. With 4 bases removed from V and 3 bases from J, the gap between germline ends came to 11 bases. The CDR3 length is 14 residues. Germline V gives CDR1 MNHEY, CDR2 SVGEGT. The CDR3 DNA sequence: TGTGCCAGCAGTTCCCACGACGGAACAGATACGCAGTATTTT. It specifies CASSSHDGTDTQYF.

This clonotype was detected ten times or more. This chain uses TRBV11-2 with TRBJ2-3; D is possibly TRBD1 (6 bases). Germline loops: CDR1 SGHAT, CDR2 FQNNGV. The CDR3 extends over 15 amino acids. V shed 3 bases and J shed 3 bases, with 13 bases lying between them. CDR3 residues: CASSLRAGVTDTQYF. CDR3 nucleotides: TGTGCCAGCAGCTTGAGGGCAGGGGTTACAGATACGCAGTATTTT. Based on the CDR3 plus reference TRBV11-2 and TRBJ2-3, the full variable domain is EAGVAQSPRYKIIEKRQSVAFWCNPISGHATLYWYQQILGQGPKLLIQFQNNGVVDDSQLPKDRFSAERLKGVDSTLKIQPAKLEDSAVYLCASSLRAGVTDTQYFGPGTRLTVL.

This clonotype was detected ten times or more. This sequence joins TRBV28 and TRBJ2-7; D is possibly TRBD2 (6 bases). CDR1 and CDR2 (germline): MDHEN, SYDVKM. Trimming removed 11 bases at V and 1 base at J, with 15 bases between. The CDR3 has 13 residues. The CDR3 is CAGLKSGSYEQYF. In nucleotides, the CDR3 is TGTGCCGGCTTGAAAAGCGGGTCCTACGAGCAGTACTTC.

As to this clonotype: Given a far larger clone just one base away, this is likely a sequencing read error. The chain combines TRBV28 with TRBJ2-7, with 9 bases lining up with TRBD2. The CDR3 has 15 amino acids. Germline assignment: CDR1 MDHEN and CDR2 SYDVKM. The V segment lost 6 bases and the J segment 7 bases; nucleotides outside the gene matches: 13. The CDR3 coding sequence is TGTGCCAGCAGGCGGACGGGGGGACTAGCTGGTGAGCAGTACTTC. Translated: CASRRTGGLAGEQYF.

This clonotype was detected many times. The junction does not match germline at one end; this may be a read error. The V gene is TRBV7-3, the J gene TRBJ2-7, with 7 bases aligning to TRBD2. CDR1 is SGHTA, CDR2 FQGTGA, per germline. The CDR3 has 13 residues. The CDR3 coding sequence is TGTGCCAGCAGCCTAACGACTAGCTCCGAGCAGTACTTC. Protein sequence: CASSLTTSSEQYF. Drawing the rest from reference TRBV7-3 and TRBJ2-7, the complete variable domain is GAGVSQTPSNKVTEKGKYVELRCDPISGHTALYWYRQSLGQGPEFLIYFQGTGAADDSGLPNDRFFAVRPEGSVSTLKIQRTERGDSAVYLCASSLTTSSEQYFGPGTRLTVT.

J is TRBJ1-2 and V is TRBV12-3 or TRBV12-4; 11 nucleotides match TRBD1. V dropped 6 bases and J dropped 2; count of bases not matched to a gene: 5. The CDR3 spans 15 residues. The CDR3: CASSLDRGQNYGYTF. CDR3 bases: TGTGCCAGCAGCCTGGACAGGGGGCAGAACTATGGCTACACCTTC.

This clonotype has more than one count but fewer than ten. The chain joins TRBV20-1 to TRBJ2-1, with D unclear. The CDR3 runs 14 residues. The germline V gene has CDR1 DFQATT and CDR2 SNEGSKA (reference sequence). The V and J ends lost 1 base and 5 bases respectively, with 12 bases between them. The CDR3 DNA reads TGCAGTGCTAGAGTCGACCTCCTAAACAATGAGCAGTTCTTC. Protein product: CSARVDLLNNEQFF.

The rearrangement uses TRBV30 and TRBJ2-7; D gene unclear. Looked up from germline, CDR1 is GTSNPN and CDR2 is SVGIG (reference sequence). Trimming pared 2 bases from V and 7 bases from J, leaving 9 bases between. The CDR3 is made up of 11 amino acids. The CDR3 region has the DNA TGTGCCTGGAGTCTCCTAGGGGAGCAGTACTTC. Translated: CAWSLLGEQYF.

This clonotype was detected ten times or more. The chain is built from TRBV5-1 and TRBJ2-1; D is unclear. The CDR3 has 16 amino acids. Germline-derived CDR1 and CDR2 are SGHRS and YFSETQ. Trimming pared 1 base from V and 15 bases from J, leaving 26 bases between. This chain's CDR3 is CASSLSPPIDPLPPFF. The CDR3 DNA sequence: TGCGCCAGCAGCTTGTCTCCCCCAATTGACCCACTCCCCCCGTTCTTC.

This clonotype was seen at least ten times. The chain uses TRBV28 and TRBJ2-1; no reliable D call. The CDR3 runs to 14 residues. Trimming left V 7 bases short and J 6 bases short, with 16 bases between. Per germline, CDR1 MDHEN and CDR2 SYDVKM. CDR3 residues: CASNQPRIRNEQFF. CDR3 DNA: TGTGCCAGCAACCAACCGAGGATCCGCAATGAGCAGTTCTTC.

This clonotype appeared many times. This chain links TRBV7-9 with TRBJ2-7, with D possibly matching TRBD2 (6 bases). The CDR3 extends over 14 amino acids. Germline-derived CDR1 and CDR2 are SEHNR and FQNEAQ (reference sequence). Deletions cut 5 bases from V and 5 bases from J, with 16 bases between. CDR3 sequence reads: CASSIGRLYHEQYF. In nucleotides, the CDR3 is TGTGCCAGCAGCATCGGGAGACTCTACCACGAGCAGTACTTC.

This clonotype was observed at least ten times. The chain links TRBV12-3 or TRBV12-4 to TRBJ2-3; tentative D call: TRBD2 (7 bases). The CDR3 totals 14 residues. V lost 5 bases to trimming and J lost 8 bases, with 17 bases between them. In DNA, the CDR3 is TGTGCCAGCAGTAACGCTACTAGGGGGGGTACGCAGTATTTT. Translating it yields CASSNATRGGTQYF.

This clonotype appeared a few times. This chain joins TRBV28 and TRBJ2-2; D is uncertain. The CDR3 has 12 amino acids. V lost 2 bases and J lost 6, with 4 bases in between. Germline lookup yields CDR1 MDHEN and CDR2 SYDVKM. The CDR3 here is CASSLQPGELFF. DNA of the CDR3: TGTGCCAGCAGTTTACAGCCCGGGGAGCTGTTTTTT.

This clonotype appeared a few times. The CDR3 DNA is TGCAGCGTAACAAGAGGGACAGGGGAAAATCAGCCCCAGCATTTT. Residues: CSVTRGTGENQPQHF. The chain links TRBV29-1 to TRBJ1-5; 10 bases match TRBD1. CDR1 is SQVTM, CDR2 ANQGSEA, per germline. The CDR3 totals 15 residues. V gave up 6 bases and J gave up 4 bases; unmatched junction bases: 9.

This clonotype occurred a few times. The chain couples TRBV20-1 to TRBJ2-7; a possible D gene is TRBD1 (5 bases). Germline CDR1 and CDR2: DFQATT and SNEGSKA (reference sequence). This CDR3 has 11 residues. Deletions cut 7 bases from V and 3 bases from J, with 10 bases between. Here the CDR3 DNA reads TGCAGTGTTGGGGCAGTCTACGAGCAGTACTTC. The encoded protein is CSVGAVYEQYF.

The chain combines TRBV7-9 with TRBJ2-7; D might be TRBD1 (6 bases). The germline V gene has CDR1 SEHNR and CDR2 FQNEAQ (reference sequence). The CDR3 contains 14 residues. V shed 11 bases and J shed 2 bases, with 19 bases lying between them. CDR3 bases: TGTGCCTGGAGCGCCGGGACAAGGGCCTACGAGCAGTACTTC. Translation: CAWSAGTRAYEQYF.

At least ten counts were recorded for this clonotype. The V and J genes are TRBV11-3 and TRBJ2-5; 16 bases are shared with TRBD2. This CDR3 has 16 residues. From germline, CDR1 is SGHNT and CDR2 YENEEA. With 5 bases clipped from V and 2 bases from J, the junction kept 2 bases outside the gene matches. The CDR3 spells CASSPGLAGGQETQYF. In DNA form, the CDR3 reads TGTGCCAGCAGCCCGGGACTAGCGGGAGGGCAAGAGACCCAGTACTTC.

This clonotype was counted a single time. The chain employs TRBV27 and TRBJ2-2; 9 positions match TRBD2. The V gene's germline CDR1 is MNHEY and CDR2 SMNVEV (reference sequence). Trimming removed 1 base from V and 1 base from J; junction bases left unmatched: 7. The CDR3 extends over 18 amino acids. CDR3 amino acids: CASSLWLATSGNTGELFF. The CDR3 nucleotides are TGTGCCAGCAGTTTATGGTTGGCGACTAGCGGGAACACCGGGGAGCTGTTTTTT.

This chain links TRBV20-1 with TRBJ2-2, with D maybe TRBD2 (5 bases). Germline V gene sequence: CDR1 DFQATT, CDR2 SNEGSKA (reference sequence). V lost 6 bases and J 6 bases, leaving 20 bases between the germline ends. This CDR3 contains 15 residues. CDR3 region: CSAREDYVPAGELFF. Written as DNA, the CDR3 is TGCAGTGCCCGCGAAGACTACGTGCCGGCCGGGGAGCTGTTTTTT.

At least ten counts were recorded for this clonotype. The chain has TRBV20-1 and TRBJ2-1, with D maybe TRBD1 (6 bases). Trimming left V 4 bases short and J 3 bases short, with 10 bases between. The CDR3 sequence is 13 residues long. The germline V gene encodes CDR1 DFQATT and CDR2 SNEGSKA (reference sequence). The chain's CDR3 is CSATGVLYNEQFF. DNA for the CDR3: TGCAGTGCTACAGGGGTGCTCTACAATGAGCAGTTCTTC.

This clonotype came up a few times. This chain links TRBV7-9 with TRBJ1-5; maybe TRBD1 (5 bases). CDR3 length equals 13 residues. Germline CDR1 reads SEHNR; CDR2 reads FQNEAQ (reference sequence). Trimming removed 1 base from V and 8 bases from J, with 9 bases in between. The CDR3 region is CASSLVGAKPQHF. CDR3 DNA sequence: TGTGCCAGCAGCTTAGTAGGGGCAAAGCCCCAGCATTTT.

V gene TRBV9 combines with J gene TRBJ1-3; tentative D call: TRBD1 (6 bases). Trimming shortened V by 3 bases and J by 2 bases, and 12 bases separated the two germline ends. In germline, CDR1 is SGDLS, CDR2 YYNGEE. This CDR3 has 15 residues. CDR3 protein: CASSDREGAGNTIYF. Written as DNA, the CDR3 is TGTGCCAGCAGCGACAGGGAGGGGGCTGGAAACACCATATATTTT.

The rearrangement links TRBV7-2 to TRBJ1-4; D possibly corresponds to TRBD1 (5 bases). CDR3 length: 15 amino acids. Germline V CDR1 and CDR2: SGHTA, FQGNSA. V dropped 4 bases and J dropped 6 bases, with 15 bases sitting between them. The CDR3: CASSWAGLADEKLFF. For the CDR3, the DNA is TGTGCCAGCAGCTGGGCAGGGTTGGCGGATGAAAAACTGTTTTTT.

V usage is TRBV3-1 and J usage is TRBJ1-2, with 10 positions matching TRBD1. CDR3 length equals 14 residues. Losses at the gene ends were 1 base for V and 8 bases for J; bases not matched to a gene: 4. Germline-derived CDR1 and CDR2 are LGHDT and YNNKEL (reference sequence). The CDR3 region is CASSQGQGARGYTF. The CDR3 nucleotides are TGTGCCAGCAGCCAAGGACAGGGGGCAAGGGGCTACACCTTC.

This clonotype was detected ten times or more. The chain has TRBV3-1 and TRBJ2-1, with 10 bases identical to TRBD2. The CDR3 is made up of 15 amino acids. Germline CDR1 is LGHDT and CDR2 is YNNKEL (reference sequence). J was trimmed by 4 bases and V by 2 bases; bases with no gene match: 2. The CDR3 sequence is CASSQTSGTYNEQFF. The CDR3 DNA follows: TGTGCCAGCAGCCAAACTAGCGGGACTTACAATGAGCAGTTCTTC.

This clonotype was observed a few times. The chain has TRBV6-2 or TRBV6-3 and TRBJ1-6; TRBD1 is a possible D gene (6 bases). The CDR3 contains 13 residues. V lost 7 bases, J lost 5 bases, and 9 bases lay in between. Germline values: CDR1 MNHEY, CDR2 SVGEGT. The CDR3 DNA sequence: TGTGCCAGCACGGACAGTAATAATTCACCCCTCCACTTT. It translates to CASTDSNNSPLHF.